Described below is a single T cell receptor beta chain sequence and its context. Its antigen specificity is not known. Base qualities are not recorded, but no much larger clone differs from it by a single base. The record originates from a study of T-cell reconstitution after alpha-beta-depleted transplantation in children (dated by TCRdb to 2016 to 2017). Study-level background: T-cell immune reconstitution after TCRalphabeta/CD19-depleted allogeneic hematopoietic cell transplantation in children was quantitatively tracked in the study by means of TCR repertoire profiling. Summary of the overall study and its limitations: In some patients, the high TCRbeta diversity seen at day 60 was put down to recipient T cells and intrathymic progenitors that had survived conditioning. The apparently early alphabetaT-cell count recovery about two months after transplant was reportedly dependent on only several hundred rapidly expanded clones derived from non-depleted graft cells. Hyperexpanded clone frequencies declined over subsequent months; after one year, T-cell counts and TCRbeta diversity were mostly attributed to newly produced T cells.

The treatment or condition label on this specimen signifies: allogeneic hematopoietic cell transplantation with graft depleted of TCRalphabeta T cells and CD19 B cells. Transplant recipients were children who received TCRalphabeta/CD19-depleted allogeneic hematopoietic cell grafts. Library method: PCR. The listed sequencing device is Illumina HiSeq 2500. Molecular barcoding was employed in the preparation of TCR libraries, with unique molecular identifiers being used to normalize TCRbeta repertoire quantification. TCRdb reprocessed the public reads (quality trimming at Q25 with fastp, clone calling with MiXCR) and kept in-frame beta chains. Each CDR3 protein gets just one entry, which takes the most common genes and DNA from the rows behind it. The sample includes roughly 300,000 distinct CDR3 sequences, with 11% observed a single time. The top ten hold about a quarter of the sample. Here V drops 0 bases and J drops 5 bases, and the junction holds 4 bases not matched to any gene. From the cysteine through the phenylalanine, the CDR3 covers 15 amino acids. Only the CDR3 part of the read is kept: 45 bases, read in frame from the first base.

The sequence joins TRBV23-1 to TRBJ2-5; TRBD1 aligns with 9 central bases. TRBV23-1 is flagged as an ORF with uncertain function. This sequence was found in a male patient aged 2 to 9 who had a stem cell transplant for chronic granulomatous disease, so the T cells may come from the graft donor. The sample was peripheral blood, taken 180 days after TCRalphabeta/CD19-depleted stem cell transplant. In nucleotides, the sequence is TGCGCCAGCAGTCAATCCGGGACAGGGTCCGAGACCCAGTACTTC. This codes for CASSQSGTGSETQYF.